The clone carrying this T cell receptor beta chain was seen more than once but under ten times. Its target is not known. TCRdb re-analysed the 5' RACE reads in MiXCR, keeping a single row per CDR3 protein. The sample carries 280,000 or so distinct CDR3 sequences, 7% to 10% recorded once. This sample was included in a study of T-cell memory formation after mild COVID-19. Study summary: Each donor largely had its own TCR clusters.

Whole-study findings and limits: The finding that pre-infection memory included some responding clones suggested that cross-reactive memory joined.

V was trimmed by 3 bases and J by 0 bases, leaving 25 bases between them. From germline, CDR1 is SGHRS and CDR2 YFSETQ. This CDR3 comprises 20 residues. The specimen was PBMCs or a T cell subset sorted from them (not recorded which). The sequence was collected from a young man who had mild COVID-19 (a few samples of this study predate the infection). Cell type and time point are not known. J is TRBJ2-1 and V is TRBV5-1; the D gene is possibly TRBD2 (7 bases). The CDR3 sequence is CASSSKGGTLADGSYNEQFF. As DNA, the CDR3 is TGCGCCAGCAGCTCCAAGGGGGGTACCCTAGCGGATGGCTCCTACAATGAGCAGTTCTTC.